The 9 T cell receptor beta chains presented below share a single source sample, sequenced in a study of blood T cell repertoires in COVID-19. The table came from immunoSEQ multiplex PCR; TCRdb's copy has only in-frame clones and leaves some out. Of roughly 230,000 clones listed, roughly four fifths are singletons. The source material was peripheral blood. These receptor sequences come from a woman aged 45-60 years with acute or convalescent COVID-19.

This chain links TRBV15 with TRBJ2-4; maybe TRBD2 (7 bases). V was trimmed by 0 bases and J by 6 bases, leaving 18 bases between them. The germline gives CDR1 LNHNV, CDR2 YYDKDF (reference sequence). This CDR3 region has 17 residues. CDR3 residues: CATSRDFAGARGNIQYF. As DNA, the CDR3 is TGTGCCACCAGCAGAGATTTTGCGGGGGCGCGAGGAAACATTCAGTACTTC.

This chain joins TRBV18 and TRBJ2-2; 9 nucleotides line up with TRBD1. The V gene's germline CDR1 is KGHSH and CDR2 LQKENI. V dropped 1 base and J dropped 7; count of bases not matched to a gene: 7. The CDR3 totals 16 residues. Here the CDR3 reads CASSPRRDRDGGELFF. The DNA for the CDR3 is TGTGCCAGCTCACCACGCCGGGACAGGGATGGCGGGGAGCTGTTTTTT.

The gene calls are TRBV19 and TRBJ1-5; TRBD1 might be the D (6 bases). This CDR3 comprises 13 residues. Trimming cost V 5 bases and J 7 bases, with 12 bases left between them. CDR1 and CDR2 from the germline V gene are LNHDA and SQIVND (reference sequence). CDR3 amino acids: CASSPTGNQPQHF. The CDR3 DNA follows: TGTGCCAGTAGTCCAACAGGGAACCAGCCCCAGCATTTT.

The chain combines TRBV5-5 with TRBJ1-2, with 8 bases identical to TRBD1. Germline lookup yields CDR1 SGHKS and CDR2 YYEKEE (reference sequence). V gave up 4 bases and J gave up 2 bases; unmatched junction bases: 7. This CDR3 contains 15 residues. In nucleotides, the CDR3 is TGTGCCAGCAGCACCCGCAGACAGGGGAACTATGGCTACACCTTC. Protein product: CASSTRRQGNYGYTF.

For this clone: The junction does not match germline at one end; this may be a read error. The genes are TRBV19 and TRBJ2-1; D is uncertain. Germline CDR1 and CDR2: LNHDA and SQIVND (reference sequence). This CDR3 has 11 amino acids. CDR3 bases: TGTGCCTGTAGTACGTACAATGAGCAGTTCTTC. It translates to CACSTYNEQFF.

The V and J genes are TRBV28 and TRBJ1-2, with 7 positions matching TRBD1. The CDR3 has 14 amino acids. Germline assignment: CDR1 MDHEN and CDR2 SYDVKM. With 7 bases clipped from V and 6 bases from J, the junction kept 11 bases outside the gene matches. The CDR3 reads CASIRQGGRDGYTF. DNA of the CDR3: TGTGCCAGCATCAGACAGGGAGGAAGGGATGGCTACACCTTC.

This clone was seen only once. The chain joins TRBV20-1 to TRBJ1-5; 10 nucleotides agree with TRBD1. This CDR3 is built from 15 residues. V shed 3 bases, J shed 6 bases, and the junction held 8 bases outside the gene matches. The V gene's germline CDR1 is DFQATT and CDR2 SNEGSKA (reference sequence). The CDR3 reads CSASVGQGKGQPQHF. CDR3 nucleotides: TGCAGTGCTAGTGTGGGACAGGGGAAGGGTCAGCCCCAGCATTTT.

The chain carries TRBV19 and TRBJ2-5, with 9 bases matching TRBD2. The junction had 7 bases not matched to a gene; V was cut back by 3 bases and J by 2 bases. Germline CDR1 LNHDA, CDR2 SQIVND (reference sequence). The CDR3 sequence is 16 residues long. The CDR3 loop reads CASSIKPLAGQETQYF. The CDR3 bases are TGTGCCAGTAGTATTAAACCACTAGCGGGTCAAGAGACCCAGTACTTC.

The rearrangement joins TRBV6-5 to TRBJ1-5; perhaps TRBD1 as D (5 bases). The CDR3 has 15 amino acids. Trimming took off 7 bases at V and 7 bases at J, with 20 bases between the two ends. The germline V gene has CDR1 MNHEY and CDR2 SVGAGI. The CDR3 DNA is TGTGCCAGCAAGGGACTCCTCCAGGGTAACCAGCCCCAGCATTTT. This sequence encodes CASKGLLQGNQPQHF.